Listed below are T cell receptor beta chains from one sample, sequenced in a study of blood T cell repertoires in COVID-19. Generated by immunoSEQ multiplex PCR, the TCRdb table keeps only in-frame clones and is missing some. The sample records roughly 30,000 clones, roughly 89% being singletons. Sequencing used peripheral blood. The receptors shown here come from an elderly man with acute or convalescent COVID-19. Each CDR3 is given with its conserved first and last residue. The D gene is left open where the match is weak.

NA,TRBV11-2,CASSTRALTDTQYF
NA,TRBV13,CASSLWRRTYEQYF
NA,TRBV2,CASRAEDYGYTF
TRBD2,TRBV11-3,CASSSRTSGRYEQYF
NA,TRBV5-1,CASSPDRSYGYTF
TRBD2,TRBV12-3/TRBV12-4,CASSFRTRWEQYF
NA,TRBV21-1,CASTSGGSLEETQYF
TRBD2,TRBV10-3,CASRGGLAGQWQYF
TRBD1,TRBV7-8,CASSDGQGRWETQYF
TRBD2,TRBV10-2,CASNSRGLAGVSSYNEQFF
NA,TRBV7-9,CASAPGGVLDGYTF
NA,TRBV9,CASSLGGQETQYF
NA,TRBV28,CASSLGGSYQETQYF
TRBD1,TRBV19,CASTQTGLSGNQPQHF
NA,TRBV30,CAWSVTSSGEQYF
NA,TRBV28,CASSSSGPFRPQHF
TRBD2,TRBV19,CASSPGTSGNNEQFF
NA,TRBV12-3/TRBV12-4,CASSYYQETQYF
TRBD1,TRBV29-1,CSVQRTGGGNEQFF
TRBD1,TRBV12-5,CASGLVQGAYTEAFF
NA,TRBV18,CASSAVLLGQLVNTEAFF
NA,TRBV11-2,CASSLTKPSQETQYF
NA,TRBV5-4,CASSQRVGGLEETQYF
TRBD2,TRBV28,CASRSPASGNIDEQYF
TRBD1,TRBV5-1,CASSPLGQGYNEQFF
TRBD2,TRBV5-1,CASSHTKLLASSGELFF
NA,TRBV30,CALKTTANYGYTF
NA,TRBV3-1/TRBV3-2,CASSRSTQETQYF
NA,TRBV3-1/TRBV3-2,CASSQVSSGANVLTF
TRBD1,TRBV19,CASSTGGSYEQYF
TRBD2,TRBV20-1,CSASQASGGTGELFF
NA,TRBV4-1,CASSQEGLVGSPKNIQYF
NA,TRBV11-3,CASSLEAEAYEQYF
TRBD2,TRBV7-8,CASSPLAGGGTGELFF
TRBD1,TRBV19,CASSIGSGTANTEAFF
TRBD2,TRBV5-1,CASSLVLAASTDTQYF
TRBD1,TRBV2,CASSLQGAAPNPYGYTF
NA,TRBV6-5,CASSYEAGRTEAFF
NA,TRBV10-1,CASSESGPGNEQFF
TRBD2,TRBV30,CAWSRYSGSMADTQYF
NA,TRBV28,CASSFSSRSNQPQHF
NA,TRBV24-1,CATSDPGTVSNEQFF
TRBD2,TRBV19,CASTRSGRDYEQYF